The 29 T cell receptor beta chains below were found in one sample sequenced in a study of cytomegalovirus exposure and HLA in healthy donors. PCR employed 60 Vbeta and 13 Jbeta primers. The repertoire was sequenced with immunoSEQ multiplex PCR; TCRdb's copy has only in-frame clones and lacks some. The sample holds some 150,000 clones; about 80% are singletons and the top ten take approximately 4%. The sequencing input was PBMCs. The receptor set was obtained from a middle-aged woman in good health and CMV-seronegative.

The rearrangement links TRBV5-6 to TRBJ1-2, with D unclear. V was pared by 7 bases and J by 0 bases, with 7 bases between. The CDR3 spans 12 residues. Germline V lookup: CDR1 SGHDT, CDR2 YYEEEE. CDR3: CASGTANYGYTF. CDR3 sequence (DNA): TGTGCCAGCGGAACAGCTAACTATGGCTACACCTTC.

The chain combines TRBV5-1 with TRBJ2-7; 10 positions agree with TRBD2. Looked up from germline, CDR1 is SGHRS and CDR2 is YFSETQ. V lost 1 base, J lost 0 bases, and 13 bases stayed unmatched. The CDR3 is 19 amino acids. The CDR3 DNA follows: TGCGCCAGCAGCTTGCTGGCCCTAGCGGGGGCCCGCCGCTCCTACGAGCAGTACTTC. Amino acids: CASSLLALAGARRSYEQYF.

The chain employs TRBV7-2 and TRBJ2-5; no clear D gene. Deletions cut 5 bases from V and 5 bases from J, with 15 bases between. There are 14 residues in the CDR3. CDR1 and CDR2 from the germline V gene are SGHTA and FQGNSA. For the CDR3, the DNA is TGTGCCAGCAGCCTCCTTAGTTTTCGGGAGACCCAGTACTTC. Protein: CASSLLSFRETQYF.

The rearrangement joins TRBV28 to TRBJ1-2; unclear D gene. Deletions cut 5 bases from V and 3 bases from J, with 10 bases between. The CDR3 length is 13 residues. Germline V gives CDR1 MDHEN, CDR2 SYDVKM. The CDR3 bases are TGTGCCAGCAGTCCCCCCGGGGACTATGGCTACACCTTC. This codes for CASSPPGDYGYTF.

This chain joins TRBV6-1 and TRBJ2-5; unclear D gene. V was cut by 6 bases and J by 3 bases, with 8 bases left in between. CDR1 is MNHNS and CDR2 is SASEGT in the germline V gene. This CDR3 is 12 amino acids long. CDR3 in amino acids: CASSRREETQYF. The DNA of the CDR3 is TGTGCCAGCAGCCGACGGGAAGAGACCCAGTACTTC.

The count of this clone is one. This chain links TRBV2 with TRBJ1-4; a possible D gene is TRBD1 (5 bases). Trimming removed 6 bases at V and 0 bases at J, with 11 bases between. Germline lookup yields CDR1 SNHLY and CDR2 FYNNEI. This CDR3 is 15 amino acids long. The chain's CDR3 is CASSWTTTTNEKLFF. The CDR3, as DNA: TGTGCCAGCAGCTGGACAACAACAACTAATGAAAAACTGTTTTTT.

This sequence joins TRBV18 and TRBJ2-1; D call uncertain. Trimming took off 6 bases at V and 8 bases at J, with 17 bases between the two ends. Germline CDR1 reads KGHSH; CDR2 reads LQKENI. The CDR3 has 14 amino acids. The CDR3 DNA reads TGTGCCAGCTCCCCCGACAACCTCTTCGATGAGCAGTTCTTC. This codes for CASSPDNLFDEQFF.

For the CDR3, the DNA is TGTGCCAGCAGTTTACAGGGGATTAAGGATCAGCCCCAGCATTTT. This gives the protein CASSLQGIKDQPQHF. This chain links TRBV2 with TRBJ1-5, with TRBD1 identical over 7 bases. CDR3 size: 15 residues. Per the germline V gene, CDR1 is SNHLY and CDR2 is FYNNEI. Germline trimming cut 5 bases from V and 5 bases from J; bases unmatched to any gene: 9.

The CDR3 coding sequence is TGTGCCTGCCAAGAGCGGGACAGGGCCCTCTATGGCTACACCTTC. This translates into CACQERDRALYGYTF. The rearrangement joins TRBV28 to TRBJ1-2; the match to TRBD1 covers 9 bases. The ends lost 11 bases at V and 4 bases at J; junction bases unmatched: 14. The CDR3 totals 15 residues. Germline assignment: CDR1 MDHEN and CDR2 SYDVKM.

This chain uses TRBV19 with TRBJ1-2; D ambiguous. CDR1 is LNHDA, CDR2 SQIVND, per germline (reference sequence). The germline V and J ends were trimmed by 4 bases and 4 bases, with 10 bases remaining between them. This CDR3 has 13 amino acids. The CDR3 nucleotides read TGTGCCAGTAGTAGGTCGCGTGGCTATGGCTACACCTTC. Translating gives CASSRSRGYGYTF.

This chain uses TRBV7-2 with TRBJ2-4; TRBD1 agrees at 9 bases. The CDR3 length is 17 residues. J gave up 2 bases and V 2 bases, and 7 bases lay outside the gene matches. Germline-derived CDR1 and CDR2 are SGHTA and FQGNSA. The CDR3 nucleotides read TGTGCCAGCAGCTTATACGGACAGGGGATTTCCAAAAACATTCAGTACTTC. Translated, it gives CASSLYGQGISKNIQYF.

The rearrangement joins TRBV7-6 to TRBJ2-7; D gene unclear. V was clipped by 5 bases and J by 3 bases, with 23 bases between them. CDR3 size: 17 residues. Germline V gene sequence: CDR1 SGHVS, CDR2 FNYEAQ. Written as DNA, the CDR3 is TGTGCCAGCAGCCCGCCCACTACGCCTTTAACTTTCTACGAGCAGTACTTC. Amino acid sequence: CASSPPTTPLTFYEQYF.

Details on this clone: Other DNA sequences of this sample code for an identical CDR3. This chain uses TRBV7-9 with TRBJ1-2; D is undetermined. This CDR3 has 13 residues. Germline assignment: CDR1 SEHNR and CDR2 FQNEAQ (reference sequence). The germline V and J ends were trimmed by 0 bases and 3 bases, with 5 bases remaining between them. This CDR3 reads CASSLATDYGYTF. As DNA, the CDR3 is TGTGCCAGCAGCTTAGCTACGGACTATGGCTACACCTTC.

This clone has a handful of counts. This chain uses TRBV5-1 with TRBJ2-3; D might be TRBD2 (7 bases). The germline CDR1 and CDR2 sequences are SGHRS and YFSETQ. CDR3 length equals 14 residues. Trimming cost V 5 bases and J 5 bases, with 15 bases left between them. The CDR3, as DNA: TGCGCCAGCAGACCCTCGGGGGGCGAAGATACGCAGTATTTT. This translates into CASRPSGGEDTQYF.

V usage is TRBV7-2 and J usage is TRBJ1-2; 9 nucleotides align to TRBD1. The CDR3 contains 15 residues. Germline V lookup: CDR1 SGHTA, CDR2 FQGNSA. V shed 5 bases and J 3 bases; nucleotides not matched to a gene: 7. The CDR3 DNA sequence: TGTGCCAGCAGCATTCTGACAGGGGGATACTATGGCTACACCTTC. This gives the protein CASSILTGGYYGYTF.

V usage is TRBV7-6 and J usage is TRBJ1-1; 9 bases are a match to TRBD1. CDR1 and CDR2 from the germline V gene are SGHVS and FNYEAQ. The CDR3 runs to 16 residues. V shed 5 bases, J shed 5 bases, and the junction held 12 bases outside the gene matches. The CDR3 nucleotides read TGTGCCAGCAGCCCAGGACAGGGGACTAGAGGGACTGAAGCTTTCTTT. It specifies CASSPGQGTRGTEAFF.

This clone has only a few counts. This chain links TRBV10-1 with TRBJ1-5; 8 bases line up with TRBD1. Germline V lookup: CDR1 WNHNN, CDR2 SYGVQD (reference sequence). This CDR3 spans 14 amino acids. Trimming cost V 6 bases and J 6 bases; bases outside gene matches: 7. The CDR3 region is CASSQDRDSQPQHF. The CDR3 nucleotides are TGCGCCAGCAGCCAGGACAGGGATAGTCAGCCCCAGCATTTT.

On this clone: Other DNA sequences in this specimen translate into the identical CDR3. This chain connects TRBV5-1 to TRBJ2-3, with D unclear. The germline V gene encodes CDR1 SGHRS and CDR2 YFSETQ. The CDR3 extends over 13 amino acids. Trimming removed 0 bases at V and 1 base at J, with 3 bases between. CDR3 residues: CASSLAGTDTQYF. In DNA, the CDR3 is TGCGCCAGCAGCTTGGCAGGCACAGATACGCAGTATTTT.

To note about this clone: One junction end disagrees with the germline gene, perhaps due to a read error. Written as DNA, the CDR3 is TGTGCTAGCAGCTTACAGGGCAGGGGGACCCAGTACTTC. Protein: CASSLQGRGTQYF. This chain connects TRBV7-7 to TRBJ2-5, with a weak D call TRBD1 (6 bases). The CDR3 is 13 residues long. Germline assignment: CDR1 SSHAT and CDR2 FNYEAQ (reference sequence).

The chain couples TRBV7-9 to TRBJ1-1, with 7 positions matching TRBD1. This CDR3 contains 16 residues. Germline V gene data show CDR1 as SEHNR and CDR2 as FQNEAQ (reference sequence). With V trimmed by 5 bases and J by 0 bases, 9 bases remained unmatched. This CDR3 reads CASSPRQGPVNTEAFF. The CDR3 DNA reads TGTGCCAGCAGCCCCCGACAGGGCCCGGTGAACACTGAAGCTTTCTTT. The whole variable domain, filled in from reference TRBV7-9 and TRBJ1-1, reads DTGVSQNPRHKITKRGQNVTFRCDPISEHNRLYWYRQTLGQGPEFLTYFQNEAQLEKSRLLSDRFSAERPKGSFSTLEIQRTEQGDSAMYLCASSPRQGPVNTEAFFGQGTRLTVV.

This clone was observed a handful of times. The chain uses TRBV30 and TRBJ1-2; the match to TRBD1 covers 8 bases. This CDR3 has 14 amino acids. Losses at the gene ends were 2 bases for V and 6 bases for J; bases not matched to a gene: 8. CDR1 GTSNPN and CDR2 SVGIG come from the germline V gene (reference sequence). Here the CDR3 reads CAWSPYAGQDGYTF. CDR3 bases: TGTGCCTGGAGTCCATACGCGGGACAGGATGGCTACACCTTC.

V is TRBV6-6 and J is TRBJ2-3; possible D gene TRBD2, 7 bases. The CDR3 consists of 16 residues. Trimming stripped 2 bases from V and 1 base from J, with 13 bases between. CDR1 is MNHNY, CDR2 SVGAGI, per germline (reference sequence). CDR3 residues: CASSYRGGLGTDTQYF. In DNA form, the CDR3 reads TGTGCCAGCAGTTACAGGGGGGGGCTTGGCACAGATACGCAGTATTTT.

This clone was detected only once. The J gene is TRBJ2-7, the V gene TRBV2; D gene ambiguous. Germline-derived CDR1 and CDR2 are SNHLY and FYNNEI. The length of the CDR3 is 11 residues. V was trimmed by 7 bases and J by 3 bases, leaving 7 bases between them. This chain's CDR3 is CASNFRYEQYF. CDR3 in DNA: TGTGCCAGCAATTTCCGCTACGAGCAGTACTTC.

This chain connects TRBV5-1 to TRBJ1-1; possibly TRBD1 for D (6 bases). Germline values: CDR1 SGHRS, CDR2 YFSETQ. The CDR3 consists of 15 residues. V gave up 3 bases and J gave up 3 bases, with 15 bases separating them. DNA of the CDR3: TGCGCCAGCAGCTCACAAGGGGGGGGGTACACTGAAGCTTTCTTT. Translating gives CASSSQGGGYTEAFF.

V gene TRBV19 combines with J gene TRBJ1-1; D is unclear. The V and J ends lost 5 bases and 1 base respectively, with 11 bases between them. The CDR3 length is 14 residues. The germline V gene encodes CDR1 LNHDA and CDR2 SQIVND (reference sequence). The CDR3 loop reads CASSPGLRNTEAFF. The CDR3 DNA sequence: TGTGCCAGTAGTCCCGGACTTAGGAACACTGAAGCTTTCTTT.

The J gene is TRBJ1-3, the V gene TRBV6-5; D remains unclear. The V end lost 0 bases, the J end lost 2 bases, and 8 bases lay between the germline ends. Germline V gene sequence: CDR1 MNHEY, CDR2 SVGAGI. The length of the CDR3 is 15 residues. CDR3 coding DNA: TGTGCCAGCAGTTACTCGGGAGTACCTGGAAACACCATATATTTT. Residues: CASSYSGVPGNTIYF.

The rearrangement uses TRBV5-1 and TRBJ2-1; 9 bases fit TRBD1. CDR1 SGHRS and CDR2 YFSETQ come from the germline V gene. The CDR3 length is 13 residues. V trimming: 4 bases; J trimming: 8 bases; junction bases outside the gene matches: 4. The DNA for the CDR3 is TGCGCCAGCAGCCGGGACAGGGTCGATGAGCAGTTCTTC. Amino acids: CASSRDRVDEQFF.

The rearrangement links TRBV4-1 to TRBJ1-2; D ambiguous. Between the trimmed V and J ends, which lost 0 bases and 5 bases, there was a span of 16 bases. This CDR3 has 16 amino acids. CDR1 is MGHRA, CDR2 YSYEKL, per germline. The CDR3, as DNA: TGCGCCAGCAGCCAAGAGTTGGCAGGAGGTTCATATGGCTACACCTTC. As protein: CASSQELAGGSYGYTF.

This chain connects TRBV6-5 to TRBJ1-1; 7 bases line up with TRBD1. The germline V gene has CDR1 MNHEY and CDR2 SVGAGI. The V and J ends lost 5 bases and 4 bases, in that order; junction bases with no gene match: 10. CDR3 length equals 15 residues. CDR3 amino acids: CASSGRDSVSTEAFF. The CDR3 DNA is TGTGCCAGCAGTGGCCGGGACAGTGTAAGCACTGAAGCTTTCTTT.